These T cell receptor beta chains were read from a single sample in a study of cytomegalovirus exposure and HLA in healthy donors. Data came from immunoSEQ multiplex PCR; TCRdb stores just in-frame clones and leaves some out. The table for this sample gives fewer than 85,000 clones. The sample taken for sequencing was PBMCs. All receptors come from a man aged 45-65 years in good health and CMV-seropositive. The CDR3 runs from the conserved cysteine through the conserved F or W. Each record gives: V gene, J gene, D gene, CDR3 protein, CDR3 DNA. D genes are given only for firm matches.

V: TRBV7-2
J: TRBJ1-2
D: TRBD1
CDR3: CASSLASATRGDYGYTF
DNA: TGTGCCAGCAGCTTAGCGAGTGCTACCAGGGGGGACTATGGCTACACCTTC

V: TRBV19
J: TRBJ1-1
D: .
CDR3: CASSKGYRAGNTEAFF
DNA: TGTGCCAGTAGTAAGGGGTACCGGGCTGGGAACACTGAAGCTTTCTTT

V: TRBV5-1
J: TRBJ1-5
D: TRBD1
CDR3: CASSLGQGKSNQPQHF
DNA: TGCGCCAGCAGCCTGGGACAGGGAAAGAGCAATCAGCCCCAGCATTTT

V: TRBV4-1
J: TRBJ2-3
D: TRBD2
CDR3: CASSHPSGNPPDTQYF
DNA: TGCGCCAGCAGCCATCCTAGCGGGAACCCCCCAGATACGCAGTATTTT

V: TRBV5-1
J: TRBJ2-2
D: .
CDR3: CASSLAQGPTGELFF
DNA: TGCGCCAGCAGCTTGGCACAGGGTCCCACCGGGGAGCTGTTTTTT

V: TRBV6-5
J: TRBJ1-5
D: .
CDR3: CASGQRPQHF
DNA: TGTGCCAGCGGGCAGAGGCCCCAGCATTTT

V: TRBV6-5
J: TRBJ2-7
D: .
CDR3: CASSRGGQAAYEQYF
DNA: TGTGCCAGCAGTCGCGGGGGACAGGCCGCCTACGAGCAGTACTTC

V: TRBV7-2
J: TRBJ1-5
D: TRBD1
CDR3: CASSLETGPGPQHF
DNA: TGTGCCAGCAGCCTTGAGACAGGGCCAGGGCCCCAGCATTTT

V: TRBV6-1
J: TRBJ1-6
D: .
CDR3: CASSDPSGRTNSPLHF
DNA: TGTGCCAGCAGTGACCCTTCGGGAAGAACGAATTCACCCCTCCACTTT

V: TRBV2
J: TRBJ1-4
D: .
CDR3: CASIRQGNEKLFF
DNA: TGTGCCAGCATTAGGCAGGGGAATGAAAAACTGTTTTTT

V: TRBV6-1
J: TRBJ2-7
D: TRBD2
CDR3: CASSRPGGPYEQYF
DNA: TGTGCCAGCAGTCGCCCGGGGGGTCCCTACGAGCAGTACTTC

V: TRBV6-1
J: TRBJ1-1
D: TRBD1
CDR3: CASSEAAGGMGTEAFF
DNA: TGTGCCAGCAGTGAAGCGGCAGGGGGCATGGGCACTGAAGCTTTCTTT

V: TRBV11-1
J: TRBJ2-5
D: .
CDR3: CASSLGRETQYF
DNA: TGTGCCAGCAGCTTAGGGCGGGAGACCCAGTACTTC

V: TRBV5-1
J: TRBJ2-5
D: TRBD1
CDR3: CASSAYRGRRETQYF
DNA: TGCGCCAGCAGCGCCTACAGGGGGCGCCGGGAGACCCAGTACTTC

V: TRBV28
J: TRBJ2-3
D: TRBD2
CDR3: CASTPIGGISTDTQYF
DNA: TGTGCCAGCACTCCCATCGGGGGGATTTCCACAGATACGCAGTATTTT

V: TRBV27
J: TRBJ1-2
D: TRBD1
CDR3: CASSPGQAWGYTF
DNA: TGTGCCAGCAGCCCCGGACAGGCTTGGGGCTACACCTTC